This T cell receptor beta chain derives from a study of blood T cell repertoires in COVID-19 (dated by TCRdb to 2020 to 2022). Concerning the study at large: Collaborator samples came from the United States, Italy and Spain and covered acute and convalescent phases of COVID-19. The material from the prospective study consisted of cDNA or gDNA derived from T cells, B-cell-depleted T cells, or PBMCs. The dataset comprised deeply sampled blood TCRbeta repertoires from subjects exposed to, actively infected with, or recovered from COVID-19. The repertoires were released in a freely available public database meant as a resource for research on the immune response to SARS-CoV-2. Samples came from the ongoing ImmuneRACE study (first 160 participants) plus 1,254 subjects from 6 global collaborators. Nearly every sample came with metadata listing a de-identified subject ID, COVID-19 status, age in years and sex. Where available, HLA class I and class II types were taken from metadata supplied by the sample provider and were not determined by assay-based typing. General findings and caveats noted by the study authors: How much clinical and demographic metadata was included differed by source and by participant, and the metadata was provided uncurated.

Another Seattle source contributed samples from volunteer blood donors who had recovered from COVID-19. The collaborating institutions used their own protocols to collect whole blood in K2EDTA tubes. For TCRbeta analysis, collaborator samples were shipped as frozen whole blood, as isolated PBMCs, or as DNA extracted from either sample type. Points on this clone: Its antigen remains undetermined. No qualities accompany the bases; no much larger clone lies one base away.

TCRbeta CDR3 regions were amplified from genomic DNA by means of the immunoSEQ Assay, a bias-controlled multiplex PCR. The original methods were these. The number of nucleated cells in each sample was estimated by amplification of reference gene primers within the assay. To quantify the absolute abundance of each unique TCRbeta CDR3 rearrangement, sequence reads were collapsed and filtered. Productive Simpson clonality was computed per sample as the square root of Simpson's diversity index over productive rearrangements. Here the immuneACCESS table is served through TCRdb, limited to in-frame sequences with V and J called. Missing clones are a known gap in these copies; in checked studies unresolved V genes cover under half, and the rest lacks a known reason. V, J and clone size were drawn from that table, and D and trimming were deduced from the DNA. In all, the sample holds about 170,000 clones, and about 85% of those were seen once. The biggest ten clones account for 1% to 1.5% of the sample.

Sequenced input: peripheral blood. The sequence was collected from a man between 60 and 75 years old who had recovered from COVID-19.

The bases are TGTGCCAGCAGCTTTATGGGAGGGGAGCAGTACTTC. Its amino acids are CASSFMGGEQYF. The sequence links TRBV7-3 to TRBJ2-7; 7 central bases correspond to TRBD2. In the germline V gene, CDR1 corresponds to SGHTA and CDR2 to FQGTGA. V and J are trimmed by 3 bases and 7 bases, and the gene matches miss 3 bases of the junction. The CDR3 runs 12 residues from the cysteine to the phenylalanine. Of the read, only the CDR3 DNA is kept; its 36 bases are in frame from base 1.